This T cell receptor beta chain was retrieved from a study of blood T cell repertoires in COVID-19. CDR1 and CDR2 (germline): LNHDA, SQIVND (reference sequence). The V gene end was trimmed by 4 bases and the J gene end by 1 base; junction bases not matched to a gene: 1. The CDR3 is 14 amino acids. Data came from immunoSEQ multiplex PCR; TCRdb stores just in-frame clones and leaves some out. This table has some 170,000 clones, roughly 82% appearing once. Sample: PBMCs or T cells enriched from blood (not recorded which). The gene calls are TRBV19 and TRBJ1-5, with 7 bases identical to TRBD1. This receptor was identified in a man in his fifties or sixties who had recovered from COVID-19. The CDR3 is CASSTTGSNQPQHF. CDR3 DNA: TGTGCCAGTAGTACGACAGGGAGCAATCAGCCCCAGCATTTT.